These T cell receptor beta chains were read from a single sample in a study of blood T cell repertoires in COVID-19. Produced via immunoSEQ multiplex PCR; TCRdb's table is partial and in-frame only. The sample yields roughly 140,000 clones, about 81% seen once. The sequenced sample consisted of PBMCs or T cells enriched from blood (not recorded which). These receptors all stem from a man between 45 and 60 years old who had recovered from COVID-19. The CDR3 runs from the conserved cysteine through the conserved F or W. A D gene is named only where the DNA matches it firmly. Expanded clones are given a class, and other clones once, few, many or no size at all.

j_call clone_size v_call d_call cdr3_nt cdr3_aa
TRBJ1-2 . TRBV5-1 TRBD1 TGCGCCAGCAGCTACGGGACAGGGATAGGCTATGGCTACACCTTC CASSYGTGIGYGYTF
TRBJ1-5 . TRBV20-1 . TGCAGTGCTAGTTCGGGTTACCAGTCCCAGCATTTT CSASSGYQSQHF
TRBJ2-1 . TRBV7-2 . TGTGCCAGCAGCTTAGCTAGAGGCGAGCAGTTCTTC CASSLARGEQFF
TRBJ2-2 . TRBV7-9 . TGTGCCAGCAGCTTGAGTACCGGGGAGCTGTTTTTT CASSLSTGELFF
TRBJ2-7 . TRBV19 TRBD1 TGTGCCAGTAGTCCTGTGCCACCGGGACAGCTCTCCTACGAGCAGTACTTC CASSPVPPGQLSYEQYF
TRBJ2-3 . TRBV19 . TGTGCCATACCGGGACTTAGCACAGATACGCAGTATTTT CAIPGLSTDTQYF
TRBJ2-5 . TRBV2 TRBD2 TGTGCCAGCAGTAGCGGGGGGGTTTTAGGAGAGACCCAGTACTTC CASSSGGVLGETQYF
TRBJ2-6 . TRBV5-1 TRBD1 TGCGCCAGCAGCTTGTTCGGGGACAGCTCCTCTGGGGCCAACGTCCTGACTTTC CASSLFGDSSSGANVLTF
TRBJ2-5 . TRBV21-1 . TGTGCCAGCATCGCTAAACTCAGGGGGCTAGAGACCCAGTACTTC CASIAKLRGLETQYF
TRBJ2-3 . TRBV4-1 TRBD2 TGCGCCAGCAGCCAAGCCTATAAGGGGACTAGTTCAGATACGCAGTATTTT CASSQAYKGTSSDTQYF
TRBJ2-7 . TRBV27 . TGTGCCAGCAGGATGAGACTGGGGAGCTCCTACGAGCAGTACTTC CASRMRLGSSYEQYF
TRBJ1-2 . TRBV5-5 . TGTGCCAGCAGCTTGGATGGTATAGCTAACTATGGCTACACCTTC CASSLDGIANYGYTF
TRBJ1-3 . TRBV5-1 . TGCGCCAGCAGCGAGGGAGTCTCTGGAAACACCATATATTTT CASSEGVSGNTIYF
TRBJ2-2 . TRBV7-2 TRBD1 TGTGCCAGCAGCCCGGGACAGGGGGCGGGCACCGGGGAGCTGTTTTTT CASSPGQGAGTGELFF
TRBJ2-4 . TRBV18 TRBD1 TGTGCCAGCTCACCTCCGACAGGGGTTAAGTACTTC CASSPPTGVKYF
TRBJ1-6 . TRBV5-1 . TGCGCCAGCAGCTTGGGGCAGACACATAATTCACCCCTCCACTTT CASSLGQTHNSPLHF
TRBJ1-1 . TRBV4-1 . TGCGCCAGCAGCCGGGGGCTGGTGGGGGAGAACACTGAAGCTTTCTTT CASSRGLVGENTEAFF
TRBJ1-3 . TRBV30 . TGTGCCTGGAGTGAGAGTCTAAACACCATATATTTT CAWSESLNTIYF
TRBJ1-1 . TRBV27 TRBD1 TGTGCCAGCAGTGATTGGCAGGGGGAGTCGGCTTTCTTT CASSDWQGESAFF
TRBJ2-1 . TRBV7-3 . TGTGCCAGCAGCCGGACAGCCTACAATGAGCAGTTCTTC CASSRTAYNEQFF
TRBJ2-5 . TRBV3-1/TRBV3-2 . TGTGCCAGCAGCCCCACTAGCTTAAAAGAGACCCAGTACTTC CASSPTSLKETQYF
TRBJ2-7 . TRBV18 . TGTGCCAGCTCACCACTTCCGACAGGAGGCATCTACGAGCAGTACTTC CASSPLPTGGIYEQYF
TRBJ1-2 . TRBV27 . TGTGCCAGCAGTTGGGGGACTTCTGGCTACACCTTC CASSWGTSGYTF
TRBJ1-1 once TRBV25-1 . TGTGCCAGCAGTGAATGGGCCCAGGGAACTGAAGCTTTCTTT CASSEWAQGTEAFF
TRBJ2-7 . TRBV12-3/TRBV12-4 TRBD2 TGTGCCAGCGGCATCGGGGGGGCTTACGAGCAGTACTTC CASGIGGAYEQYF
TRBJ1-1 . TRBV6-2/TRBV6-3 . TGTGCCAGCAGCTTCAGGGTGGACACTGAAGCTTTCTTT CASSFRVDTEAFF
TRBJ2-3 . TRBV11-2 . TGTGCCAGCAGCTTAGAACAGGGAGCCACAGATACGCAGTATTTT CASSLEQGATDTQYF
TRBJ2-1 once TRBV7-6 TRBD2 TGTGCCAGCAGTCGTACCGGGGGTAGCGGGGTGTACAATGAGCAGTTCTTC CASSRTGGSGVYNEQFF
TRBJ2-2 once TRBV7-2 TRBD1 TGTGCCAGCAGCTTTGGGACAGGGGGTTTGACCGGGGAGCTGTTTTTT CASSFGTGGLTGELFF
TRBJ1-2 . TRBV18 TRBD1 TGTGCCAGCTCACCAAGTGCAGGGGGCGTAAATGGCTACACCTTC CASSPSAGGVNGYTF
TRBJ1-3 . TRBV19 . TGTGCCAGTAGTATCGGGTGGCAGGGAAACACCATATATTTT CASSIGWQGNTIYF
TRBJ1-4 . TRBV6-5 . TGTGCCAGCAGACCCAGAGGACGGGGGGGGGAAAAACTGTTTTTT CASRPRGRGGEKLFF
TRBJ2-2 many TRBV7-8 . TGTGCCAGCAGCTTAGCCGGATACAGGGCCGGGGAGCTGTTTTTT CASSLAGYRAGELFF
TRBJ1-5 once TRBV19 TRBD1 TGTGCCTCTCGGGAGGGGGCTTATAGCAATCAGCCCCAGCATTTT CASREGAYSNQPQHF
TRBJ1-6 . TRBV7-8 . TGTGCCAGCAGCTTAGGAAGCGGATATAATTCACCCCTCCACTTT CASSLGSGYNSPLHF
TRBJ1-5 . TRBV6-2/TRBV6-3 . TGTGCCAGCAGTTATCCCTCCTATCAGCCCCAGCATTTT CASSYPSYQPQHF
TRBJ1-6 few TRBV2 TRBD1 TGTGCCAGCAGGGACAGGGGGCGCCTCTATAATTCACCCCTCCACTTT CASRDRGRLYNSPLHF
TRBJ2-7 . TRBV20-1 . TGCAGTGCTAGTCGTCCGGGGGTCTACGAGCAGTACTTC CSASRPGVYEQYF
TRBJ1-6 . TRBV13 . TGTGCCAGCAGCGGCCGGGAATATAATTCACCCCTCCACTTT CASSGREYNSPLHF
TRBJ1-5 . TRBV21-1 . TGTGCCAGCAGCCTTCCTAGACGGGATTACGGTCAGCCCCAGCATTTT CASSLPRRDYGQPQHF
TRBJ1-4 . TRBV5-6 TRBD1 TGTGCCAGCAGCCCGACAGGGGTTAATGAAAAACTGTTTTTT CASSPTGVNEKLFF
TRBJ1-2 . TRBV6-2/TRBV6-3 . TGTGCCAGCAGTTCACGTGGGGCCTCTGGCTACACCTTC CASSSRGASGYTF
TRBJ2-2 once TRBV3-1/TRBV3-2 . TGTGCCAGCAGCCTGGGGGCCACCGGGGAGCTGTTTTTT CASSLGATGELFF
TRBJ1-6 . TRBV12-3/TRBV12-4 . TGTGCCAGCAATCGCGGGGGGGTCTCACCCCTCCACTTT CASNRGGVSPLHF
TRBJ1-2 . TRBV6-5 . TGTGCCAGCTCACCCTCCGAGGTTAATGGCTACACCTTC CASSPSEVNGYTF
TRBJ1-6 few TRBV19 . TGTGCCAGCCAATTCGGGTCGAATAATTCACCCCTCCACTTT CASQFGSNNSPLHF
TRBJ1-2 . TRBV7-9 TRBD1 TGTGCCAGCAGCCTTGACAGGGGACCTCGTAACTATGGCTACACCTTC CASSLDRGPRNYGYTF
TRBJ1-2 . TRBV7-8 TRBD1 TGTGCCAGCAGCCCACAGGGGTTTGGCTACACCTTC CASSPQGFGYTF
TRBJ2-2 once TRBV7-9 . TGTGCCAGCAGCTTAGTGGCCTACACCGGGGAGCTGTTTTTT CASSLVAYTGELFF
TRBJ2-7 once TRBV4-1 . TGCGCCAGCAGCCAAGTCTCGGGACAAACATACGAGCAGTACTTC CASSQVSGQTYEQYF
TRBJ2-1 . TRBV9 TRBD2 TGTGCCAGCAGCGCCGACGGGAGGCCAGAAAGAGGGCAGTTCTTC CASSADGRPERGQFF
TRBJ1-2 . TRBV3-1/TRBV3-2 TRBD1 TGTGCCAGCAGCCAAGAAGGGACAGTTCTTTTTTATGGCTACACCTTC CASSQEGTVLFYGYTF
TRBJ1-5 . TRBV15 . TGTGCCACCAGCAAACAGGCAGGGCCCCAGCATTTT CATSKQAGPQHF
TRBJ2-7 . TRBV7-8 . TGTGCCAGCAGCTTGCGAGCCGGGACTCCCCATGGCGAGCAGTACTTC CASSLRAGTPHGEQYF
TRBJ2-4 . TRBV7-8 . TGTGCCAGCAGCTTAGCGCACTTAGGGGATATAGCCAAAAACATTCAGTACTTC CASSLAHLGDIAKNIQYF
TRBJ1-5 . TRBV4-3 TRBD1 TGCGCCAGCAGCCAAGAACTCTGGGGACAGGAGCCTAATCAGCCCCAGCATTTT CASSQELWGQEPNQPQHF
TRBJ1-2 once TRBV6-5 . TGTGCCAGCAGTTCGGGGGGGTATGGCTACACCTTC CASSSGGYGYTF
TRBJ2-3 . TRBV20-1 . TGCAGTGCTAGGGGCCCGGATACGCAGTATTTT CSARGPDTQYF
TRBJ1-2 . TRBV10-3 TRBD1 TGTGCCATCAGAGGGGACAGCGACACCTACTATGGCTACACCTTC CAIRGDSDTYYGYTF